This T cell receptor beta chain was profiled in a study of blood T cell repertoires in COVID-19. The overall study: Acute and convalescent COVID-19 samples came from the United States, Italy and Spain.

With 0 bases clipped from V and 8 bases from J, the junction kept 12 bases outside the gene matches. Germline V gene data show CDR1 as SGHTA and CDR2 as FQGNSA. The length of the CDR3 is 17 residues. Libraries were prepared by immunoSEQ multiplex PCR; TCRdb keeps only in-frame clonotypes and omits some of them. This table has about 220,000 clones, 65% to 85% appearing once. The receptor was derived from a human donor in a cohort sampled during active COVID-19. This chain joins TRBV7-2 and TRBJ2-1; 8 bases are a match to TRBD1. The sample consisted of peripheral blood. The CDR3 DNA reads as TGTGCCAGCAGCTTAGCGGGACCCGGACAGGGCGACGATGAGCAGTTCTTC. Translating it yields CASSLAGPGQGDDEQFF.